The T cell receptor beta chain under discussion was sequenced for a study of cytomegalovirus exposure and HLA in healthy donors. This clone was counted between two and nine times. No antigen is known for it. The junction had 9 bases not matched to a gene; V was cut back by 5 bases and J by 2 bases. The CDR3 is 16 amino acids. In germline, CDR1 is LNHNV, CDR2 YYDKDF (reference sequence). Regarding donors, all were healthy bone marrow donors. The PCR made use of 60 Vbeta and 13 Jbeta primers. Original handling: In a later analysis, the count reached 82 million or so unique TCR beta chains, with about 9.9 million shared. Some clones are missing from TCRdb's copy, which holds only in-frame ones; the method was immunoSEQ multiplex PCR. Clone size and V and J calls were adopted from that table, with D and trimming inferred from the DNA. The sample has about 180,000 clones; 80% to 85% are singletons. Whole-study results and caveats: Reportedly, a later analysis found an Asian-associated ancestry cluster had fewer N-insertions than the approximately 600-donor mean. The study listed approximately 170 cytomegalovirus-associated TCR beta chains.

The TCR was taken from a boy aged 2 to 10 in good health and CMV-seronegative. The rearrangement links TRBV15 to TRBJ2-5, with 9 bases lining up with TRBD1. The specimen sequenced was PBMCs. The CDR3 loop is CATSGDDRGWQETQYF. The CDR3 nucleotides read TGTGCCACCAGCGGGGATGACAGGGGGTGGCAAGAGACCCAGTACTTC. The whole variable domain, remainder taken from reference TRBV15 and TRBJ2-5, is DAMVIQNPRYQVTQFGKPVTLSCSQTLNHNVMYWYQQKSSQAPKLLFHYYDKDFNNEADTPDNFQSRRPNTSFCFLDIRSPGLGDTAMYLCATSGDDRGWQETQYFGPGTRLLVL.